This T cell receptor (beta chain) was identified during a study of T-cell reconstitution after alpha-beta-depleted transplantation in children. V lost 5 bases and J lost 2, with 18 bases in between. Looked up from germline, CDR1 is SGHVS and CDR2 is FNYEAQ. There are 16 residues in the CDR3. This clonotype has just a few counts. Preparation of the TCRbeta library involved a method that used unique molecular identifiers. TCRdb re-called the PCR reads with MiXCR, one entry per CDR3 protein. Of under 450,000 distinct CDR3 sequences in the sample, about 14% were seen once. This TCR was sampled from a human donor who donated a stem cell graft to a child with Fanconi anemia. The chain joins TRBV7-6 to TRBJ1-1; D remains ambiguous. The sample in question was PBMCs, obtained from the stem cell graft. The CDR3 DNA reads as TGTGCCAGCAGCGCCTATGGGAACGCTTATAACACTGAAGCTTTCTTT. It codes for CASSAYGNAYNTEAFF.